What follows describes a single TCR beta chain. The data stem from a study of immune evolution from preneoplasia to lung adenocarcinoma. Only in-frame clones appear in the TCRdb table, and some are missing; sequencing was by immunoSEQ multiplex PCR. The table lists 5,800 or so clones, over 75% of them singletons. The receptor was isolated from a person aged 60-79 years with lung adenocarcinoma. The specimen sequenced was FFPE minimally invasive lung adenocarcinoma tissue.

The DNA for the CDR3 is TGTGCCAGCAGCTTAGGGACACTGGGAAATCAGCCCCAGCATTTT. Translating gives CASSLGTLGNQPQHF. This chain connects TRBV7-2 to TRBJ1-5, with D maybe TRBD1 (5 bases). The CDR3 is 15 amino acids. CDR1 is SGHTA and CDR2 is FQGNSA in the germline V gene. Between the trimmed V and J ends, which lost 1 base and 4 bases, there was a span of 11 bases.